The 17 T cell receptor beta chains below were found in one sample sequenced in a study of cytotoxic CD8 clonotypes in ibrutinib-treated CLL. The assay was immunoSEQ multiplex PCR, and TCRdb's table has in-frame clones only and misses some. The sample comprises 50,000 to 65,000 clones, less than 75% of which are singletons, and roughly 45% rests with the top ten. Material: PBMCs, obtained after 12 months of ibrutinib treatment. Receptor source: a human donor with chronic lymphocytic leukemia.

The J gene is TRBJ1-4, the V gene TRBV28; D unresolved. This CDR3 has 16 residues. The germline V gene encodes CDR1 MDHEN and CDR2 SYDVKM. The V end lost 1 base, the J end lost 3 bases, and 12 bases lay between the germline ends. Written as DNA, the CDR3 is TGTGCCAGCAGTTTATCCGGGGTTGGGTCTAATGAAAAACTGTTTTTT. Encoded protein: CASSLSGVGSNEKLFF.

The rearrangement joins TRBV7-3 to TRBJ1-6; D is undetermined. Per germline, CDR1 SGHTA and CDR2 FQGTGA. This CDR3 is built from 14 residues. The V end lost 2 bases, the J end lost 2 bases, and 4 bases lay between the germline ends. DNA for the CDR3: TGTGCCAGCAGCTTAGGACCCTATAATTCACCCCTCCACTTT. Its protein is CASSLGPYNSPLHF.

This sequence joins TRBV5-1 and TRBJ2-3, with 9 bases identical to TRBD2. The CDR3 is made up of 18 amino acids. V shed 4 bases and J 3 bases; nucleotides not matched to a gene: 15. CDR1 is SGHRS, CDR2 YFSETQ, per germline. The CDR3 nucleotides read TGCGCCAGCAGCCACTTGGCAGGTGGCGGGAGGGTGACAGATACGCAGTATTTT. The encoded protein is CASSHLAGGGRVTDTQYF.

This rearrangement joins TRBV9 to TRBJ2-7; TRBD2 matches 7 bases. With V trimmed by 0 bases and J by 6 bases, 6 bases remained unmatched. This CDR3 comprises 14 residues. Germline values: CDR1 SGDLS, CDR2 YYNGEE. CDR3 protein: CASSVGEGYVEQYF. The CDR3 DNA sequence: TGTGCCAGCAGCGTAGGGGAGGGATACGTCGAGCAGTACTTC.

CDR3 protein: CASSPGANFYGYTF. CDR3 DNA sequence: TGTGCCAGTAGCCCGGGAGCGAACTTCTATGGCTACACCTTC. The V gene is TRBV19, the J gene TRBJ1-2; D is unresolved. The germline V and J ends were trimmed by 6 bases and 4 bases, with 15 bases remaining between them. The CDR3 runs to 14 residues. The germline V gene encodes CDR1 LNHDA and CDR2 SQIVND (reference sequence).

This chain joins TRBV10-2 and TRBJ1-1; D gene ambiguous. This CDR3 is 12 amino acids long. Germline lookup yields CDR1 WSHSY and CDR2 SAAADI. The V end lost 3 bases, the J end lost 1 base, and 3 bases lay between the germline ends. The CDR3 nucleotides are TGCGCCAGCAGTGACAAGAACACTGAAGCTTTCTTT. This sequence encodes CASSDKNTEAFF.

This clone was observed a handful of times. The CDR3 DNA follows: TGTGCCAGCAGGGTTCAGGGGGGCACCGGGGAGCTGTTTTTT. Amino acid sequence: CASRVQGGTGELFF. The chain uses TRBV6-5 and TRBJ2-2; possible D gene TRBD1, 7 bases. Germline V gene sequence: CDR1 MNHEY, CDR2 SVGAGI. The CDR3 consists of 14 residues. The ends were cut back, 6 bases at V and 4 bases at J, with 12 bases in the middle.

The rearrangement uses TRBV5-1 and TRBJ2-7; possibly TRBD1 for D (6 bases). V dropped 0 bases and J dropped 6 bases, with 22 bases sitting between them. The CDR3 length is 17 residues. Germline V CDR1 and CDR2: SGHRS, YFSETQ. The CDR3 sequence is CASSLDPRWLQGPEQYF. The CDR3 DNA sequence: TGCGCCAGCAGCTTGGACCCCCGATGGTTACAGGGCCCCGAGCAGTACTTC.

The rearrangement links TRBV5-1 to TRBJ2-7; TRBD2 matches at 11 bases. The ends lost 6 bases at V and 2 bases at J; junction bases unmatched: 13. CDR1 and CDR2 (germline): SGHRS, YFSETQ. The CDR3 runs to 17 residues. CDR3 sequence (DNA): TGCGCCAGCACCCGCGGAACTAGCGGGGGATTAGCCTACGAGCAGTACTTC. Its protein product is CASTRGTSGGLAYEQYF.

The chain recombines TRBV6-5 with TRBJ2-1; weak D call: TRBD2 (6 bases). Germline-derived CDR1 and CDR2 are MNHEY and SVGAGI. The CDR3 is 15 amino acids. Trimming stripped 6 bases from V and 0 bases from J, with 12 bases between. CDR3 nucleotides: TGTGCCAGCAGCGTAGCGGACTCCTCCTACAATGAGCAGTTCTTC. This codes for CASSVADSSYNEQFF.

The gene calls are TRBV27 and TRBJ2-1; D remains ambiguous. The CDR3 has 13 residues. V shed 3 bases and J shed 3 bases, with 6 bases lying between them. CDR1 and CDR2 (germline): MNHEY, SMNVEV (reference sequence). This CDR3 reads CASSLKRYNEQFF. DNA for the CDR3: TGTGCCAGCAGTTTGAAGCGCTACAATGAGCAGTTCTTC.

This chain uses TRBV18 with TRBJ1-2; 8 bases are shared with TRBD1. Trimming cost V 5 bases and J 7 bases; bases outside gene matches: 6. CDR1 KGHSH and CDR2 LQKENI come from the germline V gene. The CDR3 covers 13 residues. The CDR3, as DNA: TGTGCCAGCTCATCGCCAGGGGGCCGTGGCTACACCTTC. This sequence encodes CASSSPGGRGYTF. The whole variable domain, remainder taken from reference TRBV18 and TRBJ1-2, is NAGVMQNPRHLVRRRGQEARLRCSPMKGHSHVYWYRQLPEEGLKFMVYLQKENIIDESGMPKERFSAEFPKEGPSILRIQQVVRGDSAAYFCASSSPGGRGYTFGSGTRLTVV.

The chain couples TRBV27 to TRBJ2-2; TRBD2 might be the D (6 bases). The CDR3 runs to 15 residues. Germline CDR1 and CDR2: MNHEY and SMNVEV (reference sequence). The V end was cut by 3 bases, the J end by 5 bases, with 13 bases between. This chain's CDR3 is CASSLDYQLTGELFF. The CDR3 coding sequence is TGTGCCAGCAGTTTGGACTATCAATTAACCGGGGAGCTGTTTTTT.

This clone was recorded only once. This chain uses TRBV9 with TRBJ2-1; 7 positions agree with TRBD1. Losses at the gene ends were 4 bases for V and 9 bases for J; bases not matched to a gene: 10. This CDR3 is built from 14 residues. The V gene's germline CDR1 is SGDLS and CDR2 YYNGEE. CDR3 loop: CASSLGAGGSEQFF. The CDR3 DNA sequence: TGTGCCAGCAGCCTCGGGGCAGGGGGTAGTGAGCAGTTCTTC. The full variable domain, completed using reference TRBV9 and TRBJ2-1, is DSGVTQTPKHLITATGQRVTLRCSPRSGDLSVYWYQQSLDQGLQFLIQYYNGEERAKGNILERFSAQQFPDLHSELNLSSLELGDSALYFCASSLGAGGSEQFFGPGTRLTVL.

The rearrangement joins TRBV5-4 to TRBJ2-7; perhaps TRBD1 as D (6 bases). The CDR3 spans 17 residues. The V and J ends lost 2 bases and 3 bases respectively, with 21 bases between them. Germline V gene data show CDR1 as SGHNT and CDR2 as YYREEE (reference sequence). CDR3 protein: CASSFIYRDTNRYEQYF. The DNA of the CDR3 is TGTGCCAGCAGCTTTATATACCGGGACACCAACCGCTACGAGCAGTACTTC.

The chain links TRBV15 to TRBJ2-2; 9 nucleotides agree with TRBD2. The CDR3 loop spans 17 amino acids. Trimming at V came to 2 bases and at J to 1 base, leaving 5 bases not matched to a gene. Germline CDR1 is LNHNV and CDR2 is YYDKDF (reference sequence). The CDR3 sequence is CATSRSLAGMNTGELFF. Here the CDR3 DNA reads TGTGCCACCAGCAGAAGCCTAGCGGGAATGAACACCGGGGAGCTGTTTTTT.

The genes are TRBV11-2 and TRBJ2-3; 8 nucleotides line up with TRBD1. Trimming took 4 bases from V and 1 from J; bases not matched to a gene: 4. The CDR3 covers 15 residues. From germline, CDR1 is SGHAT and CDR2 FQNNGV. This CDR3 is CASSSGGAGTDTQYF. CDR3 bases: TGTGCCAGCAGCTCAGGGGGCGCGGGCACAGATACGCAGTATTTT.